Following are 10 T cell receptor beta chains from one sample sequenced in a study of cytomegalovirus exposure and HLA in healthy donors. In the PCR, 60 Vbeta and 13 Jbeta primers were used. The method was immunoSEQ multiplex PCR; TCRdb's version includes in-frame clones alone and lacks a portion of them. In the table there are fewer than 150,000 clones, 65% to 85% of which are singletons. Sequencing was performed on PBMCs. These TCRs come from a man in his forties or fifties in good health and CMV-seronegative.

The J gene is TRBJ2-3, the V gene TRBV7-2, with TRBD2 matching 7 bases. V gave up 6 bases and J gave up 6 bases; unmatched junction bases: 6. Looked up from germline, CDR1 is SGHTA and CDR2 is FQGNSA. CDR3 size: 13 residues. The CDR3 DNA sequence: TGTGCCAGCAGTGCGGGGGAGGCGGATACGCAGTATTTT. Its translation is CASSAGEADTQYF.

This chain uses TRBV7-9 with TRBJ2-1; no clear D gene. CDR3 length equals 13 residues. CDR1 is SEHNR, CDR2 FQNEAQ, per germline (reference sequence). V was clipped by 4 bases and J by 9 bases, with 13 bases between them. The chain's CDR3 is CASSSNLGGEQFF. In nucleotides, the CDR3 is TGTGCCAGCAGCTCTAATCTCGGCGGTGAGCAGTTCTTC.

This rearrangement joins TRBV29-1 to TRBJ1-3, with a weak D call TRBD1 (6 bases). Looked up from germline, CDR1 is SQVTM and CDR2 is ANQGSEA. Trimming shortened V by 6 bases and J by 0 bases, and 15 bases separated the two germline ends. The CDR3 consists of 15 residues. The CDR3 nucleotides read TGCAGCGTCTCCGGGGGGGCCGTCTCTGGAAACACCATATATTTT. It encodes CSVSGGAVSGNTIYF. The full variable domain, rest sourced from reference TRBV29-1 and TRBJ1-3, is SAVISQKPSRDICQRGTSLTIQCQVDSQVTMMFWYRQQPGQSLTLIATANQGSEATYESGFVIDKFPISRPNLTFSTLTVSNMSPEDSSIYLCSVSGGAVSGNTIYFGEGSWLTVV.

A single count supports this clone. One junction end does not reproduce the germline sequence, and a read error may be involved. CDR3 in amino acids: CASSQGTSGSKINEPFF. DNA for the CDR3: TGTGCCAGCAGCCAAGGGACTAGCGGGAGTAAAATAAATGAGCCGTTCTTC. V gene TRBV4-2 combines with J gene TRBJ2-1, with 13 bases fitting TRBD2. This CDR3 region has 17 residues. The germline V gene encodes CDR1 LGHNA and CDR2 YNFKEQ.

The chain couples TRBV6-5 to TRBJ1-3, with unresolved D. The germline gives CDR1 MNHEY, CDR2 SVGAGI. The ends were cut back, 6 bases at V and 0 bases at J, with 12 bases in the middle. This CDR3 region has 15 residues. The CDR3, as DNA: TGTGCCAGCAGAGGGAGTCTAACCTCTGGAAACACCATATATTTT. This encodes CASRGSLTSGNTIYF.

V usage is TRBV6-6 and J usage is TRBJ2-2; 8 nucleotides line up with TRBD1. V dropped 6 bases and J dropped 6; count of bases not matched to a gene: 3. The V gene's germline CDR1 is MNHNY and CDR2 SVGAGI (reference sequence). This CDR3 comprises 13 residues. CDR3 loop: CASSRQGPGELFF. As DNA, the CDR3 is TGTGCCAGCAGCAGACAGGGGCCCGGGGAGCTGTTTTTT.

The rearrangement links TRBV7-2 to TRBJ2-7; 9 bases fit TRBD1. V shed 1 base and J 7 bases; nucleotides not matched to a gene: 11. The CDR3 contains 16 residues. The germline V gene has CDR1 SGHTA and CDR2 FQGNSA. The chain's CDR3 is CASSLDGGTGRREQYF. DNA for the CDR3: TGTGCCAGCAGCTTAGATGGAGGGACAGGGAGGCGGGAGCAGTACTTC.

This clone is a singleton in its sample. J is TRBJ2-7 and V is TRBV28, with 8 bases fitting TRBD2. The CDR3 contains 15 residues. V lost 6 bases to trimming and J lost 2 bases; unmatched junction nucleotides: 9. Germline V gives CDR1 MDHEN, CDR2 SYDVKM. As DNA, the CDR3 is TGTGCCAGCAGCCCGGGAGGGACGAGCCCCTACGAGCAGTACTTC. Encoded protein: CASSPGGTSPYEQYF.

The chain combines TRBV28 with TRBJ1-5; D gene ambiguous. Germline assignment: CDR1 MDHEN and CDR2 SYDVKM. The CDR3 is made up of 16 amino acids. V was cut by 5 bases and J by 3 bases, with 17 bases left in between. The CDR3 region is CASSGRGPSFNQPQHF. The CDR3 coding sequence is TGTGCCAGCAGTGGACGAGGGCCTTCCTTCAATCAGCCCCAGCATTTT.

The sample holds a few counts of this clone. This chain links TRBV5-4 with TRBJ2-7; TRBD1 matches at 11 bases. Germline values: CDR1 SGHNT, CDR2 YYREEE (reference sequence). The CDR3 consists of 15 residues. After removal of 4 bases from V and 2 bases from J, the junction contained 5 bases not matched to a gene. For the CDR3, the DNA is TGTGCCAGCAGCGCGGGACAGGGGGTGCCCTACGAGCAGTACTTC. Amino acids: CASSAGQGVPYEQYF.